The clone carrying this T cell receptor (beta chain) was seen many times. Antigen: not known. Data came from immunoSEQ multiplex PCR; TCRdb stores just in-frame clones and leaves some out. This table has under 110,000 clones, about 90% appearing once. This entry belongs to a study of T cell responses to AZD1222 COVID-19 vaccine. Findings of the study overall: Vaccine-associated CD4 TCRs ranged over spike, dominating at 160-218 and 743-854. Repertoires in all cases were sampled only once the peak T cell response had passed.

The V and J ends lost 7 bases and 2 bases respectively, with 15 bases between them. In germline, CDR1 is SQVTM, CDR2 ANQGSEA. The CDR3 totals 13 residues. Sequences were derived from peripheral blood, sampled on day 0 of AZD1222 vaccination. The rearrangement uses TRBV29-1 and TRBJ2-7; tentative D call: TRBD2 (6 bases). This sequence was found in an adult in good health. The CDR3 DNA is TGCAGCGCCCGGGGGACTTCCCCCTACGAGCAGTACTTC. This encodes CSARGTSPYEQYF.